The 6 T cell receptor beta chains presented below share a single source sample, sequenced in a study of blood T cell repertoires in COVID-19. Assay: immunoSEQ multiplex PCR; the TCRdb copy retains only in-frame clones and omits some. This table has 100,000 to 150,000 clones, around 81% appearing once. Sequencing was carried out using peripheral blood. These receptors all come from a man aged 25-45 years with COVID-19, enrolled during active disease.

Regarding this clone: This same CDR3 is encoded by further DNA sequences in the sample. The chain joins TRBV2 to TRBJ2-7; 8 bases match TRBD1. V lost 8 bases to trimming and J lost 0 bases; unmatched junction nucleotides: 6. Germline-derived CDR1 and CDR2 are SNHLY and FYNNEI. This CDR3 spans 14 amino acids. DNA of the CDR3: TGTGCCAGCTCCTCCGGACAGGGCTCCTACGAGCAGTACTTC. The encoded protein is CASSSGQGSYEQYF.

The CDR3 DNA reads as TGTGCCAGCAGCTACGACTATTCCTACGAGCAGTACTTC. It is translated as CASSYDYSYEQYF. This sequence joins TRBV7-9 and TRBJ2-7; weak D call: TRBD2 (5 bases). The CDR3 is 13 residues long. Germline loops: CDR1 SEHNR, CDR2 FQNEAQ (reference sequence). V lost 4 bases and J 1 base, leaving 8 bases between the germline ends. The entire variable domain, with the rest obtained from reference TRBV7-9 and TRBJ2-7, is as follows: DTGVSQNPRHKITKRGQNVTFRCDPISEHNRLYWYRQTLGQGPEFLTYFQNEAQLEKSRLLSDRFSAERPKGSFSTLEIQRTEQGDSAMYLCASSYDYSYEQYFGPGTRLTVT.

The chain couples TRBV29-1 to TRBJ2-1; D perhaps matches TRBD2 (5 bases). This CDR3 is 19 amino acids long. Germline loops: CDR1 SQVTM, CDR2 ANQGSEA. Trimming pared 7 bases from V and 6 bases from J, leaving 34 bases between. The chain's CDR3 is CSARRSYFGVSELGNEQFF. As DNA, the CDR3 is TGCAGCGCCCGGCGCTCGTATTTCGGGGTTTCGGAATTAGGCAATGAGCAGTTCTTC.

The chain employs TRBV4-3 and TRBJ2-1; TRBD2 matches 9 bases. This CDR3 comprises 16 residues. In germline, CDR1 is LGHNA, CDR2 YSLEER. The V segment lost 0 bases and the J segment 10 bases; nucleotides outside the gene matches: 10. The CDR3 sequence is CASSQDAAGGPREQFF. The DNA of the CDR3 is TGCGCCAGCAGCCAAGATGCCGCGGGGGGGCCGAGAGAGCAGTTCTTC.

This rearrangement joins TRBV6-6 to TRBJ2-7; D gene ambiguous. CDR1 is MNHNY and CDR2 is SVGAGI in the germline V gene (reference sequence). Trimming stripped 5 bases from V and 5 bases from J, with 10 bases between. This CDR3 contains 12 residues. The CDR3 DNA sequence: TGTGCCAGCAGTACTGGTGTCGACGAGCAGTACTTC. It encodes CASSTGVDEQYF.

The V and J genes are TRBV6-5 and TRBJ1-2; D is unclear. V was clipped by 6 bases and J by 7 bases, with 15 bases between them. The CDR3 extends over 13 amino acids. From germline, CDR1 is MNHEY and CDR2 SVGAGI. The CDR3 nucleotides are TGTGCCAGCAGCCTCGCCGGGGTGAGTGGCTACACCTTC. This sequence encodes CASSLAGVSGYTF.